This is a list of T cell receptor beta chains from one sample in a study of blood T cells in healthy people across ages. MiXCR was run by TCRdb on the 5' RACE reads, yielding one entry per CDR3 protein. The repertoire includes approximately 880,000 distinct CDR3 sequences, about 48% of them detected once, and 13% sits in the top ten. Input material: blood. Receptors were obtained from a man aged 30 to 45 in good health. CDR3s include the opening cysteine and the closing phenylalanine or tryptophan. The D gene is left open where the match is weak.

V gene	CDR3 length	J gene	D gene	CDR3 protein
TRBV21-1	16	.	.	CASSGHRGDCKPEQYF
TRBV20-1	14	TRBJ2-1	.	CSAGPSGSYNEQFF
TRBV28	13	TRBJ2-5	.	CASITPGQETQYF
TRBV7-2	11	TRBJ1-1	.	CASSLYTEAFF
TRBV29-1	15	TRBJ1-4	.	CSVEGQGATNEKLFF
TRBV20-1	15	TRBJ1-4	.	CSARDRGQGNEKLFF
TRBV20-1	15	TRBJ2-3	TRBD1	CSARKTGFGTDTQYF
TRBV15	15	TRBJ2-7	TRBD1	CATSWDRVSSYEQYF
TRBV28	14	TRBJ1-2	TRBD1	CASRVPDRAFGYTF
TRBV3-1	18	TRBJ1-4	.	CASSPPFGQGITNEKLFF
TRBV4-1	15	TRBJ2-1	.	CASSQIANSYNEQFF
TRBV28	16	TRBJ2-1	TRBD2	CASSLSRGLLYNEQFF
TRBV27	15	.	TRBD1	CASSLVDRGRGEQYF
TRBV5-1	14	TRBJ1-5	.	CASSRTGPGQPQHF
TRBV7-2	17	TRBJ2-3	TRBD2	CASSLMSGGGPTDTQYF
TRBV5-1	12	TRBJ1-4	.	CASQGIGEKLFF
TRBV27	14	TRBJ2-7	TRBD1	CASSLQAGGYEQYF
TRBV29-1	13	TRBJ1-2	.	CSTKGEANYGYTF
TRBV6-1	13	TRBJ2-1	.	CASSEGPASEQFF
TRBV6-1	14	TRBJ2-7	.	CASSERGESYEQYF
TRBV6-1	15	TRBJ1-5	.	CASRESTGPHQPQHF
TRBV20-1	12	TRBJ2-1	.	CSAREGDREQFF
TRBV6-5	15	TRBJ1-3	.	CASSYSGQVGNTIYF
TRBV2	11	TRBJ2-7	.	CASAIRYEQYF
TRBV20-1	15	TRBJ2-1	.	CSARGGSSSYNEQFF
TRBV6-2/TRBV6-3	11	TRBJ1-1	.	CASSSEGEAFF
TRBV25-1	13	TRBJ2-7	.	CASTQGPWAEQYF
TRBV14	13	TRBJ2-6	.	CASSQPWANVLTF
TRBV20-1	12	TRBJ2-1	TRBD2	CSATLAGNEQFF
TRBV12-3/TRBV12-4	13	TRBJ2-7	.	CASSRTEDYEQYF
TRBV5-1	14	TRBJ1-6	.	CASSSRGPNSPLHF
TRBV4-1	15	TRBJ1-5	.	CASSQDNGVRQPQHF
TRBV27	14	.	.	CASSVPGSAYEQYF
TRBV20-1	10	TRBJ2-1	.	CSAARNEQFF
TRBV12-3/TRBV12-4	13	TRBJ1-4	.	CASSFVPNEKLFF
TRBV5-1	15	TRBJ1-5	.	CASSRGETAAQPQHF
TRBV10-3	11	TRBJ1-2	.	CAISRDYGYTF
TRBV15	17	TRBJ2-1	.	CATSRDQGGSSYNEQFF
TRBV20-1	16	TRBJ2-3	TRBD1	CSARDMSRGLTDTQYF
TRBV28	13	TRBJ1-5	.	CAGGGYSNQPQHF
TRBV4-1	15	TRBJ2-5	.	CASSPDQTVQETQYF
TRBV6-5	12	TRBJ1-2	.	CASRGQSNGYTF